These 28 T cell receptor beta chains originate from one sample sequenced in a study of blood T cell repertoires in COVID-19. Sequencing was performed with immunoSEQ multiplex PCR; in TCRdb, only in-frame clones are kept and a portion is missing. The sample yields 50,000 to 65,000 clones, about nine tenths seen once. Sequencing was performed on peripheral blood. The receptors here all came from a man over 45 with active COVID-19.

This chain uses TRBV20-1 with TRBJ1-1, with no clear D. Germline-derived CDR1 and CDR2 are DFQATT and SNEGSKA (reference sequence). With 3 bases removed from V and 5 bases from J, the gap between germline ends came to 10 bases. This CDR3 contains 12 residues. The CDR3 DNA sequence: TGCAGTGCTAGTCCCAGTCCGACTGAAGCTTTCTTT. Encoded protein: CSASPSPTEAFF.

The chain uses TRBV5-1 and TRBJ2-1; maybe TRBD2 (6 bases). CDR1 is SGHRS, CDR2 YFSETQ, per germline. The V end was cut by 0 bases, the J end by 8 bases, with 6 bases between. The CDR3 extends over 12 amino acids. CDR3 DNA: TGCGCCAGCAGCTTGGTAGCGGATGAGCAGTTCTTC. It specifies CASSLVADEQFF.

This clone was observed a single time. V is TRBV4-3 and J is TRBJ2-6, with TRBD2 matching over 7 bases. With V trimmed by 4 bases and J by 3 bases, 12 bases remained unmatched. The germline V gene encodes CDR1 LGHNA and CDR2 YSLEER. CDR3 size: 18 residues. As DNA, the CDR3 is TGCGCCAGCAGCCCCCGAAGGGCGGGAGATGGTGGGGCCAACGTCCTGACTTTC. Translation gives CASSPRRAGDGGANVLTF.

The chain couples TRBV2 to TRBJ1-1; D gene unclear. Germline V gene lookup returns CDR1 SNHLY and CDR2 FYNNEI. The CDR3 totals 13 residues. Deletions cut 4 bases from V and 5 bases from J, with 11 bases between. For the CDR3, the DNA is TGTGCCAGCAGTGTCCGACTGGAAACTGAAGCTTTCTTT. Its protein is CASSVRLETEAFF.

This clone came up once. The rearrangement links TRBV5-4 to TRBJ1-1; the match to TRBD1 covers 7 bases. The CDR3 covers 14 residues. With V trimmed by 0 bases and J by 2 bases, 1 base remained unmatched. Germline CDR1 SGHNT, CDR2 YYREEE (reference sequence). CDR3 loop: CASSLDRGNTEAFF. The DNA for the CDR3 is TGTGCCAGCAGCTTGGACAGGGGAAACACTGAAGCTTTCTTT.

This clone was recorded only once. This chain links TRBV5-5 with TRBJ1-2, with 8 bases fitting TRBD1. The germline gives CDR1 SGHKS, CDR2 YYEKEE (reference sequence). The CDR3 spans 15 residues. The ends lost 5 bases at V and 0 bases at J; junction bases unmatched: 6. This CDR3 is CASRLGQGANYGYTF. In nucleotides, the CDR3 is TGTGCCAGCAGACTAGGACAGGGAGCTAACTATGGCTACACCTTC. Full variable domain (outside the CDR3, taken from reference TRBV5-5 and TRBJ1-2): DAGVTQSPTHLIKTRGQQVTLRCSPISGHKSVSWYQQVLGQGPQFIFQYYEKEERGRGNFPDRFSARQFPNYSSELNVNALLLGDSALYLCASRLGQGANYGYTFGSGTRLTVV.

With regard to this clone: Distinct nucleotide sequences in the sample also encode this CDR3. The genes are TRBV5-1 and TRBJ1-6; D possibly corresponds to TRBD1 (6 bases). The CDR3 is made up of 14 amino acids. Germline V gene sequence: CDR1 SGHRS, CDR2 YFSETQ. V was clipped by 4 bases and J by 5 bases, with 10 bases between them. The DNA for the CDR3 is TGCGCCAGCAGCACCGGACAGAATAATTCACCCCTCCACTTT. Protein product: CASSTGQNNSPLHF.

V usage is TRBV27 and J usage is TRBJ1-1; 9 bases are a match to TRBD1. This CDR3 spans 13 amino acids. Germline V gives CDR1 MNHEY, CDR2 SMNVEV (reference sequence). The V and J ends lost 6 bases and 3 bases, in that order; junction bases with no gene match: 2. CDR3 loop: CASRGQGYTEAFF. The CDR3 bases are TGTGCCAGCAGGGGACAGGGCTACACTGAAGCTTTCTTT.

The chain carries TRBV6-7 and TRBJ2-5; D might be TRBD2 (6 bases). TRBV6-7 is an open reading frame, and its role is uncertain. Trimming pared 0 bases from V and 4 bases from J, leaving 24 bases between. The length of the CDR3 is 19 residues. The CDR3: CASSYSMLAGPRTAETQYF. The CDR3 DNA reads as TGTGCCAGCAGTTACTCGATGCTCGCGGGACCCAGGACCGCAGAGACCCAGTACTTC.

This clone has a single count. This chain links TRBV10-1 with TRBJ2-7; weak D call: TRBD2 (6 bases). V lost 7 bases and J 0 bases, leaving 22 bases between the germline ends. Per germline, CDR1 WNHNN and CDR2 SYGVQD (reference sequence). CDR3 length equals 17 residues. The CDR3: CASTVFAPGLPSYEQYF. Written as DNA, the CDR3 is TGCGCCAGCACAGTGTTCGCCCCGGGACTCCCCTCCTACGAGCAGTACTTC.

This chain connects TRBV24-1 to TRBJ2-1, with 8 bases aligning to TRBD1. Germline CDR1 KGHDR, CDR2 SFDVKD. V shed 3 bases and J 8 bases; nucleotides not matched to a gene: 8. This CDR3 region has 15 residues. The CDR3 loop reads CATSDPGQGGDEQFF. CDR3 nucleotide sequence: TGTGCCACCAGTGATCCAGGACAGGGCGGGGATGAGCAGTTCTTC.

The chain employs TRBV2 and TRBJ2-5; TRBD1 aligns across 7 bases. The length of the CDR3 is 14 residues. Unmatched junction bases numbered 9, after V lost 6 bases and J lost 5 bases. Looked up from germline, CDR1 is SNHLY and CDR2 is FYNNEI. In DNA, the CDR3 is TGTGCCAGCAGGGAAACAGGGGCCGAGGAGACCCAGTACTTC. It is translated as CASRETGAEETQYF.

The chain employs TRBV12-3 or TRBV12-4 and TRBJ2-5; 7 nucleotides align to TRBD1. Trimming took 7 bases from V and 8 from J; bases not matched to a gene: 10. The CDR3 sequence is 13 residues long. This chain's CDR3 is CASTLRQGITQYF. The DNA for the CDR3 is TGTGCCAGCACCCTTCGACAGGGAATTACCCAGTACTTC.

The chain recombines TRBV7-2 with TRBJ2-7; a weak D match, TRBD2 (6 bases). The CDR3 consists of 15 residues. Germline-derived CDR1 and CDR2 are SGHTA and FQGNSA. Trimming cost V 1 base and J 2 bases, with 12 bases left between them. The CDR3 loop is CASSLGPGVTYEQYF. In DNA, the CDR3 is TGTGCCAGCAGCTTAGGGCCGGGGGTTACCTACGAGCAGTACTTC.

The V call is TRBV27, the J call TRBJ1-2; D is perhaps TRBD1 (5 bases). This CDR3 is 15 amino acids long. Germline loops: CDR1 MNHEY, CDR2 SMNVEV (reference sequence). Trimming left V 5 bases short and J 5 bases short, with 18 bases between. The CDR3 DNA reads TGTGCCAGCAGTGGTTCGGGCAGGGCTTTGTATGGCTACACCTTC. Residues: CASSGSGRALYGYTF.

This clone has only one observation. V usage is TRBV3-1 (or the pseudogene TRBV3-2) and J usage is TRBJ1-3, with D possibly TRBD1 on 6 matching bases. Trimming left V 4 bases short and J 0 bases short, with 19 bases between. The CDR3 loop spans 18 amino acids. Per germline, CDR1 LGHDT and CDR2 YNNKEL (reference sequence). The CDR3 loop is CASSPQPNRVDSGNTIYF. CDR3 bases: TGTGCCAGCAGCCCCCAACCTAACAGGGTCGACTCTGGAAACACCATATATTTT.

The chain uses TRBV6-5 and TRBJ2-3; 7 bases are a match to TRBD2. The CDR3 loop spans 13 amino acids. V gave up 7 bases and J gave up 8 bases; unmatched junction bases: 9. Germline V gene lookup returns CDR1 MNHEY and CDR2 SVGAGI. CDR3 nucleotides: TGTGCCAGCACCTCGAGCGGGGTTGGTACGCAGTATTTT. It yields the protein CASTSSGVGTQYF.

This chain joins TRBV6-2 or TRBV6-3 and TRBJ1-5, with TRBD1 identical over 9 bases. The J segment lost 6 bases and the V segment lost 2 bases, leaving 8 bases of the junction unmatched. The CDR3 runs 16 residues. Germline lookup yields CDR1 MNHEY and CDR2 SVGEGT. The CDR3 region has the DNA TGTGCCAGCAGTTACACGGGACAGGGTGGGACTCAGCCCCAGCATTTT. Translation: CASSYTGQGGTQPQHF.

This sequence joins TRBV6-5 and TRBJ2-3; 11 nucleotides agree with TRBD2. Trimming cost V 4 bases and J 0 bases; bases outside gene matches: 3. Germline V gene sequence: CDR1 MNHEY, CDR2 SVGAGI. The CDR3 sequence is 16 residues long. The CDR3 DNA reads TGTGCCAGCAGTTCTAGCGGGGGGACTAGCACAGATACGCAGTATTTT. Translation: CASSSSGGTSTDTQYF.

This clone was detected a few times. The chain has TRBV28 and TRBJ1-5, with 7 bases fitting TRBD1. Germline V lookup: CDR1 MDHEN, CDR2 SYDVKM. The CDR3 is 12 amino acids. J gave up 7 bases and V 8 bases, and 5 bases lay outside the gene matches. As DNA, the CDR3 is TGTGCCAGCCGAGGGGGCGGGCAGCCCCAGCATTTT. It encodes CASRGGGQPQHF.

This chain uses TRBV11-2 with TRBJ2-1; 8 bases agree with TRBD2. Trimming cost V 4 bases and J 9 bases; bases outside gene matches: 17. The CDR3 is 17 amino acids. The germline gives CDR1 SGHAT, CDR2 FQNNGV. The chain's CDR3 is CASSWTLTSVFTGEQFF. The CDR3, as DNA: TGTGCCAGCAGCTGGACGCTGACTAGCGTCTTCACGGGTGAGCAGTTCTTC. Based on the CDR3 plus reference TRBV11-2 and TRBJ2-1, the full variable domain is EAGVAQSPRYKIIEKRQSVAFWCNPISGHATLYWYQQILGQGPKLLIQFQNNGVVDDSQLPKDRFSAERLKGVDSTLKIQPAKLEDSAVYLCASSWTLTSVFTGEQFFGPGTRLTVL.

The rearrangement joins TRBV28 to TRBJ1-5, with TRBD1 as a possible D gene (5 bases). Trimming cost V 7 bases and J 6 bases, with 16 bases left between them. The CDR3 is 14 residues long. From germline, CDR1 is MDHEN and CDR2 SYDVKM. DNA for the CDR3: TGTGCCAGCATCCTGTCGGGGAGGGGTCAGCCCCAGCATTTT. Translated: CASILSGRGQPQHF. Full variable domain (missing parts from reference TRBV28 and TRBJ1-5): DVKVTQSSRYLVKRTGEKVFLECVQDMDHENMFWYRQDPGLGLRLIYFSYDVKMKEKGDIPEGYSVSREKKERFSLILESASTNQTSMYLCASILSGRGQPQHFGDGTRLSIL.

V usage is TRBV6-2 or TRBV6-3 and J usage is TRBJ1-5; tentatively, D is TRBD1 (5 bases). Germline CDR1 and CDR2: MNHEY and SVGEGT. The CDR3 extends over 16 amino acids. The germline V and J ends were trimmed by 4 bases and 9 bases, with 22 bases remaining between them. DNA for the CDR3: TGTGCCAGCAGTTCCATTTTTCAGACAGTCCCAAGGCCCCAGCATTTT. It yields the protein CASSSIFQTVPRPQHF.

This chain joins TRBV12-3 or TRBV12-4 and TRBJ1-5; D is unclear. The V end was cut by 2 bases, the J end by 9 bases, with 8 bases between. The CDR3 is 12 residues long. The CDR3: CASSLQNGPQHF. CDR3 nucleotides: TGTGCCAGCAGTTTACAGAATGGGCCCCAGCATTTT.

V usage is TRBV7-2 and J usage is TRBJ2-3; 11 bases match TRBD2. CDR3 length: 17 residues. Germline V CDR1 and CDR2: SGHTA, FQGNSA. Trimming removed 1 base from V and 5 bases from J; junction bases left unmatched: 8. The CDR3 nucleotides read TGTGCCAGCAGCTTAGGAGTAGCGGGGGGGCCGAAAGATACGCAGTATTTT. This gives the protein CASSLGVAGGPKDTQYF.

The chain carries TRBV9 and TRBJ2-2; no clear D gene. V was pared by 0 bases and J by 8 bases, with 14 bases between. The CDR3 sequence is 15 residues long. The germline V gene has CDR1 SGDLS and CDR2 YYNGEE. The CDR3 DNA is TGTGCCAGCAGCGTAGCGGCTAGTATTAGGGGGGAGCTGTTTTTT. Its protein is CASSVAASIRGELFF.

This chain's CDR3 is CASSLARASVPKNIQYF. CDR3 DNA: TGTGCCAGCAGCTTAGCGCGGGCTAGCGTACCCAAAAACATTCAGTACTTC. V and J are TRBV7-8 and TRBJ2-4; D is possibly TRBD2 (6 bases). V dropped 0 bases and J dropped 2 bases, with 14 bases sitting between them. This CDR3 spans 17 amino acids. Germline loops: CDR1 SGHVS, CDR2 FQNEAQ. Complete variable domain (other parts from reference TRBV7-8 and TRBJ2-4): GAGVSQSPRYKVAKRGQDVALRCDPISGHVSLFWYQQALGQGPEFLTYFQNEAQLDKSGLPSDRFFAERPEGSVSTLKIQRTQQEDSAVYLCASSLARASVPKNIQYFGAGTRLSVL.

The chain couples TRBV3-1 (or the pseudogene TRBV3-2) to TRBJ1-1; TRBD1 aligns across 7 bases. CDR1 and CDR2 from the germline V gene are LGHDT and YNNKEL (reference sequence). The CDR3 contains 17 residues. Trimming at V came to 1 base and at J to 0 bases, leaving 8 bases not matched to a gene. The CDR3 bases are TGTGCCAGCAGCCAAGGGACGGCCAGGGGGGTGAACACTGAAGCTTTCTTT. It is translated as CASSQGTARGVNTEAFF.